This TCR beta chain originates from a study of vaccination effects on CD4 cells after COVID-19. At the level of the study: Post-vaccine specimens arrived a median 72 days past the second dose. General observations from the study: Early post-infection timepoints were missing from the study, which also had few convalescent patients.

Trimming shortened V by 0 bases and J by 4 bases, and 13 bases separated the two germline ends. Germline loops: CDR1 SGHTS, CDR2 YDEGEE. The CDR3 covers 15 residues. Sequencing was preceded by expansion of antigen-specific CD4+ T cells with viral peptide pools in the ViraFEST assay. Once cultured for roughly ten days, the cells underwent separation to obtain CD4+ T cells. The vaccine given was either BNT162b2 or mRNA-1273, in two doses. Clones were read by immunoSEQ multiplex PCR, and TCRdb kept only the in-frame ones, dropping some. The sample lists about 59,000 clones, roughly 78% occurring once. Worth noting for this clone: What it binds is not known.

The material sequenced was CD4+ T cells from PBMCs cultured with HCoV-OC43 spike peptides, taken after COVID-19 vaccination. Subset given: HCoV-OC43 spike overlapping peptide pool stimulation. The receptor was isolated from a human donor who received a COVID-19 vaccine. This sequence joins TRBV5-8 and TRBJ1-2, with D tentatively TRBD1 (5 bases). CDR3 sequence (DNA): TGTGCCAGCAGCTTGGCAGGGAATGGGATCTATGGCTACACCTTC. Its protein is CASSLAGNGIYGYTF. Full variable domain (outside the CDR3, taken from reference TRBV5-8 and TRBJ1-2): EAGVTQSPTHLIKTRGQQATLRCSPISGHTSVYWYQQALGLGLQFLLWYDEGEERNRGNFPPRFSGRQFPNYSSELNVNALELEDSALYLCASSLAGNGIYGYTFGSGTRLTVV.